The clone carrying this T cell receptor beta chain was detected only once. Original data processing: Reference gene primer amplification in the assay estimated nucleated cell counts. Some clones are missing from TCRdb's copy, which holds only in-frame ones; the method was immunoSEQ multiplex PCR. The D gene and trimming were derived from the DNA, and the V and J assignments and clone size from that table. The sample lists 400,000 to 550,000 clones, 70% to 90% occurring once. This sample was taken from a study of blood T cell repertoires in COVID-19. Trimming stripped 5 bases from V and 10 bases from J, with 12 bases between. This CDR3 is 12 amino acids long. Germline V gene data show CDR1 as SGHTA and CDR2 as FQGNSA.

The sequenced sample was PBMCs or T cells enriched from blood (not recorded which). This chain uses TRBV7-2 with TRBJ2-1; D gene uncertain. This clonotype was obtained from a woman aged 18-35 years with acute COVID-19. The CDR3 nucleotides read TGTGCCAGCAGCCCACCAGGTAGGGAGCAGTTCTTC. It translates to CASSPPGREQFF.